This T cell receptor (beta chain) derives from a study of blood T cell repertoires in COVID-19. Study as a whole: COVID-19 samples from acute and convalescent phases originated in the United States, Italy and Spain. Sample material is recorded as cDNA or gDNA derived from T cells, B-cell-depleted T cells, or PBMCs.

Per the study methods: Amplification with reference gene primers provided the estimates of nucleated cell counts. The assay was immunoSEQ multiplex PCR, and TCRdb's table has in-frame clones only and misses some. From that table come the V and J calls and clone size; the DNA was used to work out D and trimming. The repertoire holds over 450,000 clones, with 89% as singletons. V lost 2 bases and J lost 3; bases outside the gene matches: 1. The CDR3 loop spans 14 amino acids. Looked up from germline, CDR1 is KGHDR and CDR2 is SFDVKD. Seattle enrolled patients during active infection and tracked them longitudinally.

The clonotype originates from a man between 18 and 29 years old with COVID-19, enrolled during active disease. The rearrangement uses TRBV24-1 and TRBJ2-5, with TRBD1 identical over 8 bases. The sequenced material came from peripheral blood. For the CDR3, the DNA is TGTGCCACCAGTGATTCGGGACAGGAAGAGACCCAGTACTTC. It is translated as CATSDSGQEETQYF.